This is a list of T cell receptor beta chains from one sample in a study of shared clonotypes between healthy human individuals. Some clones are missing from TCRdb's copy, which holds only in-frame ones; the method was immunoSEQ multiplex PCR. Found here are some 1,100,000 clones, approximately 80% of them singletons; the top ten hold 0.52%. Sequencing was carried out using memory CD4+ T cells from PBMCs. Source of these receptors: a man aged 18 to 29 in good health. Some clones in this sample may be carry-over from other donors' samples. Both conserved end residues are part of each CDR3. Fields, in order: clone size, V gene, J gene, D gene, CDR3 DNA, CDR3 protein. A D gene is named only where the DNA matches it firmly. Size tells how often a clone was seen (once, few, many) or the class of an expanded clone, and some rows leave it out.

clone_size: many; v_call: TRBV5-1; j_call: TRBJ1-1; d_call: TRBD1; cdr3_nt: TGCGCCAGCAGCCCAGGGACAGGGGGCGCGGGCACTGAAGCTTTCTTT; cdr3_aa: CASSPGTGGAGTEAFF
clone_size: -; v_call: TRBV7-2; j_call: TRBJ1-3; d_call: -; cdr3_nt: TGTGCCAGCAGCCTTTCGTGGGGGAGCTCTGGAAACACCATATATTTT; cdr3_aa: CASSLSWGSSGNTIYF
clone_size: -; v_call: TRBV27; j_call: TRBJ2-1; d_call: TRBD2; cdr3_nt: TGTGCCAGCAGTTTGGGGGAGGGGACTGAGCAGTTCTTC; cdr3_aa: CASSLGEGTEQFF
clone_size: -; v_call: TRBV5-1; j_call: TRBJ1-4; d_call: -; cdr3_nt: TGCGCCAGCAGCGGGGGGGACGAAGGGGAAAAACTGTTTTTT; cdr3_aa: CASSGGDEGEKLFF
clone_size: -; v_call: TRBV11-2; j_call: TRBJ2-2; d_call: TRBD2; cdr3_nt: TGTGCCAGCAGCCCGACTAGCGGGAGGGCCGGGGAGCTGTTTTTT; cdr3_aa: CASSPTSGRAGELFF
clone_size: -; v_call: TRBV28; j_call: TRBJ2-1; d_call: -; cdr3_nt: TGTGCCAGCAGTTTATTCGGGGCGAGGGGAGGTGAGCAGTTCTTC; cdr3_aa: CASSLFGARGGEQFF
clone_size: -; v_call: TRBV18; j_call: TRBJ2-1; d_call: TRBD1; cdr3_nt: TGTGCCAGCTCACAGGGACAGACTCCGGACAATGAGCAGTTCTTC; cdr3_aa: CASSQGQTPDNEQFF
clone_size: -; v_call: TRBV28; j_call: TRBJ1-4; d_call: -; cdr3_nt: TGTGCCAGCAAAGGGGCAGGGAGTAATGAAAAACTGTTTTTT; cdr3_aa: CASKGAGSNEKLFF
clone_size: -; v_call: TRBV10-2; j_call: TRBJ2-7; d_call: TRBD2; cdr3_nt: TGCGCCAGCAGTCTAGCGGGAGGGCCCTACGAGCAGTACTTC; cdr3_aa: CASSLAGGPYEQYF
clone_size: once; v_call: TRBV7-8; j_call: TRBJ2-7; d_call: -; cdr3_nt: TGTGCCAGCAGCTTAAAGGGACGGCCCTACGAGCAGTACTTC; cdr3_aa: CASSLKGRPYEQYF
clone_size: -; v_call: TRBV4-2; j_call: TRBJ1-1; d_call: -; cdr3_nt: TGTGCCAGCAGCCCGAGACAGTCCGACAACACTGAAGCTTTCTTT; cdr3_aa: CASSPRQSDNTEAFF
clone_size: -; v_call: TRBV11-2; j_call: TRBJ2-5; d_call: -; cdr3_nt: TGTGCCAGCAGCTTAAGGGTACCCGAGACCCAGTACTTC; cdr3_aa: CASSLRVPETQYF
clone_size: -; v_call: TRBV5-1; j_call: TRBJ2-6; d_call: -; cdr3_nt: TGCGCCAGCAGCATTGATGGGGCCAACGTCCTGACTTTC; cdr3_aa: CASSIDGANVLTF
clone_size: -; v_call: TRBV7-3; j_call: TRBJ2-7; d_call: TRBD2; cdr3_nt: TGTGCCAGCAGCTTAGGCGGGAGGGGCGCCTACGAGCAGTACTTC; cdr3_aa: CASSLGGRGAYEQYF
clone_size: -; v_call: TRBV18; j_call: TRBJ2-7; d_call: -; cdr3_nt: TGTGCCAGCTCACCGGGTTCCGGGTACGAGCAGTACTTC; cdr3_aa: CASSPGSGYEQYF
clone_size: -; v_call: TRBV19; j_call: TRBJ1-2; d_call: -; cdr3_nt: TGTGCCAGTAGTATAGGGAATGGCCCCAACTATGGCTACACCTTC; cdr3_aa: CASSIGNGPNYGYTF
clone_size: -; v_call: TRBV7-6; j_call: TRBJ2-3; d_call: -; cdr3_nt: TGTGCCAGCAGCTTCATTGCCACAGATACGCAGTATTTT; cdr3_aa: CASSFIATDTQYF
clone_size: -; v_call: TRBV11-2; j_call: TRBJ2-3; d_call: TRBD1; cdr3_nt: TGTGCCAGCAGCTTGACAGGGGGCTTGAATACGCAGTATTTT; cdr3_aa: CASSLTGGLNTQYF
clone_size: -; v_call: TRBV18; j_call: TRBJ1-4; d_call: -; cdr3_nt: TGTGCCAGCTCCCAGGGGACTAATGAAAAACTGTTTTTT; cdr3_aa: CASSQGTNEKLFF
clone_size: -; v_call: TRBV6-5; j_call: TRBJ1-1; d_call: -; cdr3_nt: TGTGCCAGCAGTTACTCGGGTACAGGGCCAGCTGAAGCTTTCTTT; cdr3_aa: CASSYSGTGPAEAFF
clone_size: -; v_call: TRBV7-9; j_call: TRBJ2-3; d_call: -; cdr3_nt: TGTGCCAGCAACCAATGGGGGAGGACAGATACGCAGTATTTT; cdr3_aa: CASNQWGRTDTQYF
clone_size: -; v_call: TRBV7-3; j_call: TRBJ2-2; d_call: -; cdr3_nt: TGTGCCAGCAGCTTAAAGGGGTCTAGCGTAACTCCGAACACCGGGGAGCTGTTTTTT; cdr3_aa: CASSLKGSSVTPNTGELFF
clone_size: -; v_call: TRBV6-5; j_call: TRBJ1-2; d_call: -; cdr3_nt: TGTGCCAGCAGTGAATCCGGAGGCTACACCTTC; cdr3_aa: CASSESGGYTF
clone_size: -; v_call: TRBV5-1; j_call: TRBJ2-2; d_call: -; cdr3_nt: TGCGCCAGCAGCTTGGCCGAGGGAGCCGCCACCGGGGAGCTGTTTTTT; cdr3_aa: CASSLAEGAATGELFF
clone_size: few; v_call: TRBV29-1; j_call: TRBJ2-6; d_call: -; cdr3_nt: TGCAGCGTTGACCAGTACGGCGAGGGCTCTGGGGCCAACGTCCTGACTTTC; cdr3_aa: CSVDQYGEGSGANVLTF
clone_size: -; v_call: TRBV27; j_call: TRBJ2-3; d_call: -; cdr3_nt: TGTGCCAGCAGTTTTGGGGGAGTAGATACGCAGTATTTT; cdr3_aa: CASSFGGVDTQYF
clone_size: few; v_call: TRBV7-9; j_call: TRBJ1-1; d_call: TRBD1; cdr3_nt: TGTGCCAGCAGCTTCCAGGGGGTAGGGACTGAAGCTTTCTTT; cdr3_aa: CASSFQGVGTEAFF
clone_size: -; v_call: TRBV5-1; j_call: TRBJ2-1; d_call: TRBD2; cdr3_nt: TGCGCCAGCAGCTCCAATAAGCGGGGAAGCTCCTACAATGAGCAGTTCTTC; cdr3_aa: CASSSNKRGSSYNEQFF
clone_size: few; v_call: TRBV6-1; j_call: TRBJ1-2; d_call: -; cdr3_nt: TGTGCCAGCAGTGAAGCCTTAGGGACATTCAGCTACACCTTC; cdr3_aa: CASSEALGTFSYTF
clone_size: -; v_call: TRBV28; j_call: TRBJ2-7; d_call: TRBD1; cdr3_nt: TGTGCCAGCAGTTTTTCCGGGACAGCCTACGAGCAGTACTTC; cdr3_aa: CASSFSGTAYEQYF
clone_size: -; v_call: TRBV5-5; j_call: TRBJ1-1; d_call: -; cdr3_nt: TGTGCCAGCAGCCGACGGGACACTGAAGCTTTCTTT; cdr3_aa: CASSRRDTEAFF
clone_size: -; v_call: TRBV29-1; j_call: TRBJ1-4; d_call: -; cdr3_nt: TGCAGCGTTGAACAGGGGGAAAAACTGTTTTTT; cdr3_aa: CSVEQGEKLFF
clone_size: -; v_call: TRBV6-5; j_call: TRBJ2-5; d_call: -; cdr3_nt: TGTGCCAGCAGTTACTCTGTAGGGCCCCAGTACTTC; cdr3_aa: CASSYSVGPQYF
clone_size: -; v_call: TRBV9; j_call: TRBJ2-7; d_call: TRBD1; cdr3_nt: TGTGCCAGCAGCAAAGGGCAGGGGGCGATCTCCTACGAGCAGTACTTC; cdr3_aa: CASSKGQGAISYEQYF
clone_size: few; v_call: TRBV13; j_call: TRBJ1-1; d_call: -; cdr3_nt: TGTGCCAGCAGCTTAGGGTTGGGCACTGAAGCTTTCTTT; cdr3_aa: CASSLGLGTEAFF
clone_size: -; v_call: TRBV7-3; j_call: TRBJ1-5; d_call: -; cdr3_nt: TGTGCCAGCAGCTTAGGGAGGGCGAGCAATCAGCCCCAGCATTTT; cdr3_aa: CASSLGRASNQPQHF
clone_size: -; v_call: TRBV6-6; j_call: TRBJ2-7; d_call: -; cdr3_nt: TGTGCCAGCAGTTTTAGGGGCGACCGGAGGGGGTACTTC; cdr3_aa: CASSFRGDRRGYF
clone_size: -; v_call: TRBV19; j_call: TRBJ2-5; d_call: -; cdr3_nt: TGTGCCAGTAGCCCTGGGGGGGGGCAGGCAGTCCCGGGATCCGAGACCCAGTACTTC; cdr3_aa: CASSPGGGQAVPGSETQYF
clone_size: -; v_call: TRBV5-6; j_call: TRBJ1-2; d_call: -; cdr3_nt: TGTGCCAGCAGGGACGGAAGGGGGTCTTCTGGTTCTTACTATGGCTACACCTTC; cdr3_aa: CASRDGRGSSGSYYGYTF
clone_size: -; v_call: TRBV30; j_call: TRBJ1-2; d_call: TRBD1; cdr3_nt: TGTGCCTCTTACAGGGGGCGCGAAAGCTATGGCTACACCTTC; cdr3_aa: CASYRGRESYGYTF